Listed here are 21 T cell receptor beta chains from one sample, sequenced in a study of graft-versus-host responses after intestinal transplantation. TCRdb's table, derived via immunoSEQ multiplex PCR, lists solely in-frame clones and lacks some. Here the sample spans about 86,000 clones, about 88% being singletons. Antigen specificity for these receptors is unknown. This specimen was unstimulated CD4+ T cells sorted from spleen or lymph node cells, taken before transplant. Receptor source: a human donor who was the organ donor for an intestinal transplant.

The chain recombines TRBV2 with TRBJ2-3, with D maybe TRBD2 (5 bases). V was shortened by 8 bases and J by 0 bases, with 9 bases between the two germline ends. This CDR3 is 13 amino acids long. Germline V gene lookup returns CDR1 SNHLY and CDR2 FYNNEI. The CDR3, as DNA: TGTGCCAGCGGGGAGACAAGCACAGATACGCAGTATTTT. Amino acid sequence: CASGETSTDTQYF.

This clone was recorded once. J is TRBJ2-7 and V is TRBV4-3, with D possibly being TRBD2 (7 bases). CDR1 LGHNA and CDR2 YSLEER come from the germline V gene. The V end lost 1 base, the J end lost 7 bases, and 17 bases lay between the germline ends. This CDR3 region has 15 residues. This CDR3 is CASSQAGGPPSEQYF. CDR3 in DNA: TGCGCCAGCAGCCAAGCCGGGGGGCCCCCCTCGGAGCAGTACTTC.

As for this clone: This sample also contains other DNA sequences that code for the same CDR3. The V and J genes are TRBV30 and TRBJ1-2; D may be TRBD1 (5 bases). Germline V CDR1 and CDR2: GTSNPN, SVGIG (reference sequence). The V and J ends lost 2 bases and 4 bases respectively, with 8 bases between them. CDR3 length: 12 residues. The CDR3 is CAWSRQGYGYTF. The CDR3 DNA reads TGTGCCTGGAGTCGGCAGGGCTATGGCTACACCTTC. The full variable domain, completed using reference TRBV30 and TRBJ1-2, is SQTIHQWPATLVQPVGSPLSLECTVEGTSNPNLYWYRQAAGRGLQLLFYSVGIGQISSEVPQNLSASRPQDRQFILSSKKLLLSDSGFYLCAWSRQGYGYTFGSGTRLTVV.

In nucleotides, the CDR3 is TGCGCCAGCAGCGGGAGAGGAGGGACCCAGTACTTC. Translating gives CASSGRGGTQYF. The gene calls are TRBV5-1 and TRBJ2-5; weak D call: TRBD2 (5 bases). The germline V and J ends were trimmed by 4 bases and 7 bases, with 11 bases remaining between them. Germline CDR1 is SGHRS and CDR2 is YFSETQ. This CDR3 comprises 12 residues.

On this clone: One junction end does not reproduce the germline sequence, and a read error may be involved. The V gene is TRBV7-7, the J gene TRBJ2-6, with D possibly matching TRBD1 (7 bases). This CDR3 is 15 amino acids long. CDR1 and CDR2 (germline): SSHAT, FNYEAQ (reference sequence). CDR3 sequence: CASSQGGSGANVLTF. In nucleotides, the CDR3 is TGTGCTAGCAGTCAGGGGGGCTCTGGGGCCAACGTCCTGACTTTC.

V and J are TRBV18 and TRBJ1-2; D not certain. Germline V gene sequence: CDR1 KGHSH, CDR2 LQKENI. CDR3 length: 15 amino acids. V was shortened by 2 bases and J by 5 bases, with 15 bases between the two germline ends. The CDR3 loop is CASSPWEWATYGYTF. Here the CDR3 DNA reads TGTGCCAGCTCACCATGGGAGTGGGCCACTTATGGCTACACCTTC.

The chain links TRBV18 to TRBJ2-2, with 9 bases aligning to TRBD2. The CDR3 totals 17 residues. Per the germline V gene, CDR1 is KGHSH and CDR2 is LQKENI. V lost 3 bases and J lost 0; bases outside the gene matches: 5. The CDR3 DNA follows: TGTGCCAGCTCACCCTGGCTAGCGGGGTCGAACACCGGGGAGCTGTTTTTT. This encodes CASSPWLAGSNTGELFF.

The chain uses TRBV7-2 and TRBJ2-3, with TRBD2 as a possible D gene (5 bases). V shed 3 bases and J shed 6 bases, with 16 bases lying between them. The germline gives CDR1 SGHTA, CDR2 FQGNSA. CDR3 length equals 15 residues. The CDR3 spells CASSLARGNLDTQYF. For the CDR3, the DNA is TGTGCCAGCAGCTTGGCAAGAGGGAACCTGGATACGCAGTATTTT.

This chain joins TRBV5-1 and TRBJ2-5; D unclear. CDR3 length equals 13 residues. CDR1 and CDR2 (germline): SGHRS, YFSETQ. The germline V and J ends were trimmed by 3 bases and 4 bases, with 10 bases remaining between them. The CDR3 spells CASSYLVLETQYF. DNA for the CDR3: TGCGCCAGCAGCTACCTAGTCTTAGAGACCCAGTACTTC. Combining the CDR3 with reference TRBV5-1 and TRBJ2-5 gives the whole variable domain KAGVTQTPRYLIKTRGQQVTLSCSPISGHRSVSWYQQTPGQGLQFLFEYFSETQRNKGNFPGRFSGRQFSNSRSEMNVSTLELGDSALYLCASSYLVLETQYFGPGTRLLVL.

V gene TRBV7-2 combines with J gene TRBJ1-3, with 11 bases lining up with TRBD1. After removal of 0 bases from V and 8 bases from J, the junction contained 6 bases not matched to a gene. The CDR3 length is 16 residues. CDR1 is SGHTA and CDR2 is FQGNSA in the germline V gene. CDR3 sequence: CASSLARTGGGDTIYF. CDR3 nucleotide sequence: TGTGCCAGCAGCTTAGCCCGGACAGGGGGCGGGGACACCATATATTTT.

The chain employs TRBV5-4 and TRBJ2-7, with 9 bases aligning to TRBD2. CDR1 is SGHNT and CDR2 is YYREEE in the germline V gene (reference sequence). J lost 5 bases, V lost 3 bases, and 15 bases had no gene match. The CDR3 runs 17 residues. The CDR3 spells CASSSSGGGGGRHEQYF. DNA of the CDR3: TGTGCCAGCAGCTCAAGCGGCGGGGGGGGCGGGAGGCACGAGCAGTACTTC.

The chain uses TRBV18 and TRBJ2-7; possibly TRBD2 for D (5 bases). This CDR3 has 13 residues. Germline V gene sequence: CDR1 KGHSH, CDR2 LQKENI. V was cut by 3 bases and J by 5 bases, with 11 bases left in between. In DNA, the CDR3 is TGTGCCAGCTCACCTCCGGGCGGGCACGAGCAGTACTTC. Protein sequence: CASSPPGGHEQYF.

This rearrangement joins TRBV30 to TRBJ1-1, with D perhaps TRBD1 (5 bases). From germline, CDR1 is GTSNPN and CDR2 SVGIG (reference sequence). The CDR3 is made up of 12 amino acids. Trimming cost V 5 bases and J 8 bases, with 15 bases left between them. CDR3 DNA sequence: TGTGCCTGGGGGGCTCCCCTGAGAGAAGCTTTCTTT. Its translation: CAWGAPLREAFF.

CDR3 coding DNA: TGCGCCAGCAGCCAAACCCGGACAGGGAACTATGGCTACACCTTC. This translates into CASSQTRTGNYGYTF. The chain has TRBV5-1 and TRBJ1-2; 8 bases align to TRBD1. CDR3 size: 15 residues. The junction had 7 bases not matched to a gene; V was cut back by 4 bases and J by 2 bases. Germline V lookup: CDR1 SGHRS, CDR2 YFSETQ.

CDR3 in DNA: TGTGCCAGCAGTTCGCGCGCGAACACTGAAGCTTTCTTT. Encoded protein: CASSSRANTEAFF. This chain joins TRBV6-5 and TRBJ1-1; no clear D gene. V was pared by 4 bases and J by 1 base, with 7 bases between. CDR1 MNHEY and CDR2 SVGAGI come from the germline V gene. The CDR3 is 13 amino acids.

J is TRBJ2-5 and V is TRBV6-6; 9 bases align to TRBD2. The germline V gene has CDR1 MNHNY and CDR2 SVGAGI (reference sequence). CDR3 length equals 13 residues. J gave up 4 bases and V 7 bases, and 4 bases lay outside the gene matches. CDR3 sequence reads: CASTSTSGETQYF. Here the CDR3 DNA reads TGTGCCAGCACCTCGACTAGCGGAGAGACCCAGTACTTC.

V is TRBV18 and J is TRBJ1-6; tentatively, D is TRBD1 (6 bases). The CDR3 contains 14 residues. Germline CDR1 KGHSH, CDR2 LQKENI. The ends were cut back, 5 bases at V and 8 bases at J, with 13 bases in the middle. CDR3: CASSKAGVDSPLHF. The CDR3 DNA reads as TGTGCCAGCTCAAAGGCAGGGGTCGATTCACCCCTCCACTTT.

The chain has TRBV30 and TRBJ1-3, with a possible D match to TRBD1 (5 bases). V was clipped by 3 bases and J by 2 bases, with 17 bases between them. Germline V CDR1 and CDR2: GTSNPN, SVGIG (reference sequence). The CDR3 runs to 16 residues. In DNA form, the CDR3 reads TGTGCCTGGAGGAAGGCAGGGCGAGAAACTGGAAACACCATATATTTT. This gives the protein CAWRKAGRETGNTIYF.

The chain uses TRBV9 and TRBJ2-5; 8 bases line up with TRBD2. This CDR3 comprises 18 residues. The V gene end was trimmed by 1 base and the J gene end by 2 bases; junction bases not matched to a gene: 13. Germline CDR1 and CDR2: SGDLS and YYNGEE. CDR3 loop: CASSVSSGGGPTQETQYF. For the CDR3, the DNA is TGTGCCAGCAGCGTAAGTTCGGGGGGGGGCCCCACGCAAGAGACCCAGTACTTC.

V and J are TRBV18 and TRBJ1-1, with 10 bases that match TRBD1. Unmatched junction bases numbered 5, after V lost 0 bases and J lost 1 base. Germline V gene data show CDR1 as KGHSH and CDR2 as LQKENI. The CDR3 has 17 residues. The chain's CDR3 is CASSPPGQGTANTEAFF. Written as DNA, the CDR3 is TGTGCCAGCTCACCACCGGGACAGGGGACCGCGAACACTGAAGCTTTCTTT.

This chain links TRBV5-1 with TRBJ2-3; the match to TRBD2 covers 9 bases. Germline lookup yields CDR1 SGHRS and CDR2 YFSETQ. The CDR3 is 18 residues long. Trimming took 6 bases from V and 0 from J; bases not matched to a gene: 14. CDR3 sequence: CASKGPLAGSTSTDTQYF. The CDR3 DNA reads TGCGCCAGCAAGGGTCCGCTAGCGGGAAGTACTAGCACAGATACGCAGTATTTT.